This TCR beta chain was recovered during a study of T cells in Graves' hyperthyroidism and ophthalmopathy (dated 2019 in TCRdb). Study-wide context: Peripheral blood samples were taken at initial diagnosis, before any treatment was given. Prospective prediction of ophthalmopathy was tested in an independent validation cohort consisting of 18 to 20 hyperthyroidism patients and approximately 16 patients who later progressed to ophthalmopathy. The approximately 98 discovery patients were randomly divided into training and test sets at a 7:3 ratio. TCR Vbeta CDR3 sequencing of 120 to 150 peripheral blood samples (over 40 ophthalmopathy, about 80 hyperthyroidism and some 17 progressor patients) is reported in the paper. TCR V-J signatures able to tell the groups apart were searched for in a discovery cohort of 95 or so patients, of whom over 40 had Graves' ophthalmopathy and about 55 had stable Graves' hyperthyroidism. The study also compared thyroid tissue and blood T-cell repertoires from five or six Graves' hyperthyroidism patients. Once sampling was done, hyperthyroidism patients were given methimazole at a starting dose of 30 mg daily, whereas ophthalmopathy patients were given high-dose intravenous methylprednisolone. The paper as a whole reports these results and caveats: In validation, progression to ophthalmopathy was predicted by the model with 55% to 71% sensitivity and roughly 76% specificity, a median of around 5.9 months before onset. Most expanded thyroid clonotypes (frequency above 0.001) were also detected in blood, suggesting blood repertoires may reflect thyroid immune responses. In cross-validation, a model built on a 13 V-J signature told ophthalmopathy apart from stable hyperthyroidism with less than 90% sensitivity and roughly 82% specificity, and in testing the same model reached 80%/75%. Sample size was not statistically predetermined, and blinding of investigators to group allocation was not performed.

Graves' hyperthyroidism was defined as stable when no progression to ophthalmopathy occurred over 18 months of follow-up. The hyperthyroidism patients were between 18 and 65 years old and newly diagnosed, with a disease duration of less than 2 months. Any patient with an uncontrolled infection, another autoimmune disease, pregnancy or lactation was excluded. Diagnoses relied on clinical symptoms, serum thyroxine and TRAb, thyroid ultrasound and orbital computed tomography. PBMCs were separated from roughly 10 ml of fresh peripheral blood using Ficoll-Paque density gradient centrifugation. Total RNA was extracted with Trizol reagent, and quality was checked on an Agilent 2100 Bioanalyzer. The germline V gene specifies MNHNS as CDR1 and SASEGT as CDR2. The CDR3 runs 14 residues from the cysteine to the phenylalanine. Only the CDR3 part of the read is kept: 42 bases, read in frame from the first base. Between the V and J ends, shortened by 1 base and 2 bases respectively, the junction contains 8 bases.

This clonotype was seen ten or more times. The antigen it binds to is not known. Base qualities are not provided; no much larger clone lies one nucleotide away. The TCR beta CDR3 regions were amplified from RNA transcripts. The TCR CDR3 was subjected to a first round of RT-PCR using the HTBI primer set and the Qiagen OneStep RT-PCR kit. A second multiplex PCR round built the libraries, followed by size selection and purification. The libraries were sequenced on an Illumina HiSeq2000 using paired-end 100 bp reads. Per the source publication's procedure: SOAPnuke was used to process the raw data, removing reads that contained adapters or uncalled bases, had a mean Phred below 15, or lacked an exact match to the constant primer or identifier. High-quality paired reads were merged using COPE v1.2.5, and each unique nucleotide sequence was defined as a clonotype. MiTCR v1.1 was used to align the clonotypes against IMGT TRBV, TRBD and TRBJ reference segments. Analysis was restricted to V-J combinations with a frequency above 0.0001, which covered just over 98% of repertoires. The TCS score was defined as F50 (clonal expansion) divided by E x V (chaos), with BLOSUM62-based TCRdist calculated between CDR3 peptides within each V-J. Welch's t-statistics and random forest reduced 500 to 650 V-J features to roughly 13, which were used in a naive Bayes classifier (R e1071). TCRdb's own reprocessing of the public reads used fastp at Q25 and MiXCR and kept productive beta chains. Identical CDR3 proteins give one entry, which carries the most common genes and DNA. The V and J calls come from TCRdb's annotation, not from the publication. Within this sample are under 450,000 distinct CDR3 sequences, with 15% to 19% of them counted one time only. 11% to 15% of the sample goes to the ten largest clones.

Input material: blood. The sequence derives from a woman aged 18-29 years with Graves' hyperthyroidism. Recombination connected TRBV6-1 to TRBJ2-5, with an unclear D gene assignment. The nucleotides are TGTGCCAGCAGTGAAGTATACAGTCAAGAGACCCAGTACTTC. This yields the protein CASSEVYSQETQYF.